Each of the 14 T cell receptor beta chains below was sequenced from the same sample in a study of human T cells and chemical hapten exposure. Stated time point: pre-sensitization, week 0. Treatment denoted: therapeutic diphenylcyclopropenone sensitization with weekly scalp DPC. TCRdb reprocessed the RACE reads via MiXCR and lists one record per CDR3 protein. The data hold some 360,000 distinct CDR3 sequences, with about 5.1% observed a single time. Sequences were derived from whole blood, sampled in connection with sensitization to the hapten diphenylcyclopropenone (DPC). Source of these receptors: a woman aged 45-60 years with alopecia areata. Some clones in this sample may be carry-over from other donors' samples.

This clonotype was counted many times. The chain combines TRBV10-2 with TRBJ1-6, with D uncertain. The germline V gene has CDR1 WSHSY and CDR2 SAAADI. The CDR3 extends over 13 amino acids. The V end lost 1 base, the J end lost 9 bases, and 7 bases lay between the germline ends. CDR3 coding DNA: TGCGCCAGCAGTGAGTTCTCGGGTTCACCCCTCCACTTT. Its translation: CASSEFSGSPLHF.

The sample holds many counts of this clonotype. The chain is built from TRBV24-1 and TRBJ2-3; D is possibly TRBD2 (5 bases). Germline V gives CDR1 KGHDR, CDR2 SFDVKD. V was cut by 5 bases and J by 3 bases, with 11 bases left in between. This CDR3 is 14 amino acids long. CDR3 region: CATSASRGTDTQYF. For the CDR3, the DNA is TGTGCCACCAGTGCGTCCCGAGGGACAGATACGCAGTATTTT.

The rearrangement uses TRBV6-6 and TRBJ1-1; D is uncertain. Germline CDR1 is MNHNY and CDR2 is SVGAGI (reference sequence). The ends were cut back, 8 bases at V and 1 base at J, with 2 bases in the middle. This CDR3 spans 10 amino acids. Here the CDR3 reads CASQNTEAFF. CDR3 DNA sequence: TGTGCCAGCCAGAACACTGAAGCTTTCTTT.

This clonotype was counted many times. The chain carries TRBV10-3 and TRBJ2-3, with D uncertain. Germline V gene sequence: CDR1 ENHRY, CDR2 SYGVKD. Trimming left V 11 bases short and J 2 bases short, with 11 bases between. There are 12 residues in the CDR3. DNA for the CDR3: TGTGCCTTCGGGTCTGACACAGATACGCAGTATTTT. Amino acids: CAFGSDTDTQYF.

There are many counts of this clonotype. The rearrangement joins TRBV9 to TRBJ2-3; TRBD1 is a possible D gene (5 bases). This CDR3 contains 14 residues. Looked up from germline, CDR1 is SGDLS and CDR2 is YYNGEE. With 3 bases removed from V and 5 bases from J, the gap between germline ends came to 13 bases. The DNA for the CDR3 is TGTGCCAGCAGCGAGAAACCAGGGATAGATACGCAGTATTTT. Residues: CASSEKPGIDTQYF.

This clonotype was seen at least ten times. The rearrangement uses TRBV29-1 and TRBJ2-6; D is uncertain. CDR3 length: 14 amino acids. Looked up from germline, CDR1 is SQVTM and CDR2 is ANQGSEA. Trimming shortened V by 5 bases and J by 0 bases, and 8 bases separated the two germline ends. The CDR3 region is CSVWTASGANVLTF. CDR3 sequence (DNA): TGCAGCGTTTGGACGGCCTCTGGGGCCAACGTCCTGACTTTC. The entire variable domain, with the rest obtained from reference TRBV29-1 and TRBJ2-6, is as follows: SAVISQKPSRDICQRGTSLTIQCQVDSQVTMMFWYRQQPGQSLTLIATANQGSEATYESGFVIDKFPISRPNLTFSTLTVSNMSPEDSSIYLCSVWTASGANVLTFGAGSRLTVL.

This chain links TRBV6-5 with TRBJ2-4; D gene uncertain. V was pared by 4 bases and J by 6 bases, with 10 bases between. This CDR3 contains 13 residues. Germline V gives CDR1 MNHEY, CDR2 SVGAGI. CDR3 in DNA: TGTGCCAGCAGTTCCTTATCGGGAAACATTCAGTACTTC. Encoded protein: CASSSLSGNIQYF.

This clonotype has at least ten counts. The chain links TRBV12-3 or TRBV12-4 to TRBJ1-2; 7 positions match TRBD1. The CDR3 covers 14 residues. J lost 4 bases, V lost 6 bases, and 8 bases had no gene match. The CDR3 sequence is CASSSSGGGYGYTF. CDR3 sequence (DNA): TGTGCCAGCAGCTCGTCAGGGGGAGGCTATGGCTACACCTTC.

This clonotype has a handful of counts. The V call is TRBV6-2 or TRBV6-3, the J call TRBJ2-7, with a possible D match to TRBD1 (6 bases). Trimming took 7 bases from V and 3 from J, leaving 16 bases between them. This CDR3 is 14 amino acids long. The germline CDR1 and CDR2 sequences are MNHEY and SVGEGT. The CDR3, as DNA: TGTGCCAGCACCCACCGGGGCAGGGGCTACGAGCAGTACTTC. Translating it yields CASTHRGRGYEQYF.

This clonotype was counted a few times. The CDR3 sequence is CASSQDQGATQYF. CDR3 sequence (DNA): TGTGCCAGCAGCCAGGATCAGGGGGCAACCCAGTACTTC. This chain links TRBV7-2 with TRBJ2-5, with 8 nucleotides matching TRBD1. CDR1 is SGHTA and CDR2 is FQGNSA in the germline V gene. With 5 bases clipped from V and 8 bases from J, the junction kept 7 bases outside the gene matches. The CDR3 totals 13 residues.

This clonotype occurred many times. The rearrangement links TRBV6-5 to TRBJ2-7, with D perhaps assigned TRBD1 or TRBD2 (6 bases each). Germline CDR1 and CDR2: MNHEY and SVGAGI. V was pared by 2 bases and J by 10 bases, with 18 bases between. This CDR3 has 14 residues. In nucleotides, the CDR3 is TGTGCCAGCAGTTACGCACCGGGGGCCACTTCTCAGTACTTC. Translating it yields CASSYAPGATSQYF.

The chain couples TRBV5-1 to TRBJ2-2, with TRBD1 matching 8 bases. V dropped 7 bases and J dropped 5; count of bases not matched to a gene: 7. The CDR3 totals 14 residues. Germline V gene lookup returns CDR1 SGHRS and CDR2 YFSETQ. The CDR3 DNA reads TGCGCCAGCTCTACAGGGGGGAGTACCGGGGAGCTGTTTTTT. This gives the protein CASSTGGSTGELFF.

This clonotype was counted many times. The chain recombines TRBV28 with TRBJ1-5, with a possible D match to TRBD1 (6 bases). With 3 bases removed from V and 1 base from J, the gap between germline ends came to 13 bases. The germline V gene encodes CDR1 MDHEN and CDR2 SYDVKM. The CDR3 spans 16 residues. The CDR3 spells CASSFLGAVSNQPQHF. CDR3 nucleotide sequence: TGTGCCAGCAGTTTTCTGGGGGCGGTCAGCAATCAGCCCCAGCATTTT.

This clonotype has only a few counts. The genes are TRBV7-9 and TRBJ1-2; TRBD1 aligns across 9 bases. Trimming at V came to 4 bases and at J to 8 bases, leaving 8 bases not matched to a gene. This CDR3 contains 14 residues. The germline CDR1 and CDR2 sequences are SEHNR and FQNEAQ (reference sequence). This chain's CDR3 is CASSYGQGSMGYTF. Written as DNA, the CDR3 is TGTGCCAGCAGCTATGGACAGGGGAGTATGGGCTACACCTTC.